This TCR beta chain was retrieved from a study of blood T cell repertoires in COVID-19. Study context: COVID-19 samples from acute and convalescent phases originated in the United States, Italy and Spain. PBMCs, B-cell-depleted T cells, or T cells were the source of the cDNA or gDNA that made up the material.

The CDR3 length is 13 residues. V was pared by 5 bases and J by 2 bases, with 8 bases between. CDR1 LGHNA and CDR2 YNFKEQ come from the germline V gene. Seattle patients were enrolled while actively infected and followed longitudinally. Study processing details: Counts of nucleated cells, estimated from reference gene primer amplification, were obtained. Repertoires were generated with immunoSEQ multiplex PCR, while TCRdb's copy carries only in-frame clones and drops some. The V and J calls and clone size are taken from that table; D and trimming were inferred from the DNA. The data show about 480,000 clones, 89% seen once.

The chain is built from TRBV4-2 and TRBJ2-3; a weak D match, TRBD2 (5 bases). The sequenced material came from peripheral blood. The origin of this receptor is a man between 18 and 35 years old with COVID-19, enrolled during active disease. The CDR3 is CASSTRDTDTQYF. CDR3 DNA: TGTGCCAGCAGCACCCGGGACACAGATACGCAGTATTTT.